Listed below are T cell receptor beta chains from one sample, sequenced in a study of blood T cells in healthy people across ages. TCRdb redid the calling of the 5' RACE reads with MiXCR, one entry per CDR3 protein. Of under 1,000,000 distinct CDR3 sequences listed, 35% to 40% were seen once; the top ten hold 13%. Specimen: blood. Receptors originate from a man aged 18 to 29 in good health. Each CDR3 is given with its conserved first and last residue. The D gene is left open where the match is weak. The size of a clone is reported for some rows only, either as once, few or many, or as a class for expanded clones.

J gene | clone size | D gene | V gene | CDR3 protein | CDR3 DNA
TRBJ1-5 | . | . | TRBV5-6 | CASSLGVDSNQPQHF | TGTGCCAGCAGCTTGGGGGTAGATAGCAATCAGCCCCAGCATTTT
TRBJ2-3 | many | . | TRBV4-2 | CASSQGGDTQYF | TGTGCCAGCAGCCAAGGAGGGGATACGCAGTATTTT
TRBJ2-3 | . | TRBD2 | TRBV29-1 | CSVSTSSSTDTQYF | TGCAGCGTTTCGACTAGCTCCAGCACAGATACGCAGTATTTT
TRBJ2-1 | few | TRBD1 | TRBV4-1 | CASSQRDRGGNEQFF | TGCGCCAGCAGCCAACGGGACAGGGGTGGCAATGAGCAGTTCTTC
TRBJ2-5 | few | . | TRBV7-8 | CASSIDGRGWQETQYF | TGTGCCAGCAGCATTGACGGACGGGGGTGGCAAGAGACCCAGTACTTC
TRBJ2-1 | . | TRBD2 | TRBV12-3/TRBV12-4 | CASRGLSGTHYNEQFF | TGTGCCAGCAGGGGACTTAGCGGGACTCACTACAATGAGCAGTTCTTC
TRBJ2-2 | . | . | TRBV20-1 | CSASRQSGELFF | TGCAGTGCTAGTAGACAGAGCGGGGAGCTGTTTTTT
TRBJ1-1 | few | . | TRBV21-1 | CASSKETGSEAFF | TGTGCCAGCAGCAAAGAGACAGGGAGTGAAGCTTTCTTT
TRBJ2-5 | few | . | TRBV2 | CASNTRRETQYF | TGTGCCAGCAATACTAGGAGGGAGACCCAGTACTTC
TRBJ2-1 | . | . | TRBV30 | CAWSVRGASYNEQFF | TGTGCCTGGAGTGTAAGGGGGGCCTCCTACAATGAGCAGTTCTTC
TRBJ2-7 | . | . | TRBV13 | CASSGLTVNSYEQYF | TGTGCCAGCAGCGGCCTGACAGTTAACTCCTACGAGCAGTACTTC
TRBJ2-5 | many | . | TRBV11-2 | CASSISETQYF | TGTGCCAGCAGCATATCGGAGACCCAGTACTTC
TRBJ2-7 | . | . | TRBV10-3 | CAISEGEAVKQYF | TGTGCCATCAGTGAGGGGGAAGCGGTCAAGCAGTACTTC
TRBJ1-2 | . | TRBD1 | TRBV4-1 | CASSQEGRGLSGYTF | TGCGCCAGCAGCCAAGAGGGCAGGGGGCTCTCTGGCTACACCTTC
TRBJ2-7 | many | . | TRBV12-3/TRBV12-4 | CASSLQGQGGYEQYF | TGTGCCAGCAGTTTACAGGGCCAGGGTGGATACGAGCAGTACTTC
TRBJ2-7 | once | TRBD2 | TRBV4-2 | CASSPRTSGFSYEQYF | TGTGCCAGCAGCCCCCGGACTAGCGGGTTCTCCTACGAGCAGTACTTC
TRBJ1-2 | few | TRBD1 | TRBV6-2/TRBV6-3 | CASSAHDRANYGYTF | TGTGCCAGCAGTGCCCACGACAGGGCTAACTATGGCTACACCTTC